One sample yielded the 17 T cell receptor beta chains listed below, sequenced in a study of T cells after yellow fever vaccination. TCRdb independently ran MiXCR on the 5' RACE reads; one entry per CDR3 protein. Found here are 310,000 or so distinct CDR3 sequences, around 4% of them singletons; the top ten hold about 20%. Specimen: PBMCs, collected on the day of the yellow fever booster vaccination. Receptors originate from a man between 18 and 35 years old who received the YFV17D yellow fever vaccine.

This rearrangement joins TRBV18 to TRBJ1-2, with 8 bases fitting TRBD1. V shed 4 bases and J 3 bases; nucleotides not matched to a gene: 4. Germline assignment: CDR1 KGHSH and CDR2 LQKENI. This CDR3 has 14 amino acids. The chain's CDR3 is CASSQGQDDYGYTF. CDR3 in DNA: TGTGCCAGCTCACAGGGACAGGACGACTATGGCTACACCTTC.

This clonotype was observed many times. The V and J genes are TRBV11-2 and TRBJ2-1; D uncertain. Trimming took 5 bases from V and 1 from J, leaving 12 bases between them. The CDR3 runs 15 residues. CDR1 SGHAT and CDR2 FQNNGV come from the germline V gene. CDR3 sequence reads: CASSTERISYNEQFF. DNA of the CDR3: TGTGCCAGCAGCACAGAGAGAATTTCCTACAATGAGCAGTTCTTC.

This chain connects TRBV24-1 to TRBJ2-3; D possibly corresponds to TRBD1 (6 bases). Germline-derived CDR1 and CDR2 are KGHDR and SFDVKD. V lost 7 bases to trimming and J lost 1 base, with 17 bases between them. This CDR3 contains 16 residues. CDR3 coding DNA: TGTGCCACCAGCAGGGTTCGACAGGCGGGCACAGATACGCAGTATTTT. Translation: CATSRVRQAGTDTQYF.

The table lists this clonotype with many counts. The chain carries TRBV6-5 and TRBJ2-5; D is uncertain. Per germline, CDR1 MNHEY and CDR2 SVGAGI. V was pared by 0 bases and J by 4 bases, with 6 bases between. This CDR3 is built from 13 residues. CDR3 sequence (DNA): TGTGCCAGCAGTTACTCGCAGCCAGAGACCCAGTACTTC. Amino acids: CASSYSQPETQYF.

At least ten counts were recorded for this clonotype. This chain links TRBV9 with TRBJ1-2; no reliable D call. This CDR3 spans 13 amino acids. Germline CDR1 SGDLS, CDR2 YYNGEE. V gave up 4 bases and J gave up 9 bases, with 16 bases separating them. The CDR3 DNA reads as TGTGCCAGCAGCACAGCCACCGGGTCGAGCTACACCTTC. Translating it yields CASSTATGSSYTF.

This clonotype was recorded many times. This chain connects TRBV24-1 to TRBJ2-5; D unresolved. Germline V CDR1 and CDR2: KGHDR, SFDVKD. This CDR3 is built from 13 residues. The V and J ends lost 3 bases and 5 bases respectively, with 9 bases between them. CDR3 sequence (DNA): TGTGCCACCAGTGATATTGAAAAGGAGACCCAGTACTTC. It codes for CATSDIEKETQYF.

This clonotype was seen repeatedly, ten times or more. The rearrangement links TRBV11-2 to TRBJ1-6; D unclear. V dropped 1 base and J dropped 7 bases, with 5 bases sitting between them. CDR1 is SGHAT, CDR2 FQNNGV, per germline. The CDR3 runs to 13 residues. CDR3 nucleotides: TGTGCCAGCAGCTTAGCGCTCAATTCACCCCTCCACTTT. Translating it yields CASSLALNSPLHF.

Ten or more counts support this clonotype. The chain couples TRBV19 to TRBJ1-1; the D is unclear. Germline loops: CDR1 LNHDA, CDR2 SQIVND (reference sequence). V lost 3 bases and J lost 2, with 10 bases in between. The CDR3 runs 14 residues. The CDR3 DNA sequence: TGTGCCAGTAGTATCCCGACGACAAACACTGAAGCTTTCTTT. Protein: CASSIPTTNTEAFF.

This clonotype occurred many times. This chain connects TRBV6-5 to TRBJ1-6; D is possibly TRBD1 (5 bases). The V gene's germline CDR1 is MNHEY and CDR2 SVGAGI. This CDR3 has 15 residues. Trimming took 2 bases from V and 10 from J, leaving 15 bases between them. The CDR3 loop is CASSYRDDSGSPLHF. In DNA, the CDR3 is TGTGCCAGCAGTTACAGGGACGATTCAGGGTCACCCCTCCACTTT.

This clonotype turned up a few times. V and J are TRBV18 and TRBJ1-1; D unresolved. CDR1 KGHSH and CDR2 LQKENI come from the germline V gene. V gave up 2 bases and J gave up 4 bases, with 17 bases separating them. The CDR3 is 16 residues long. The CDR3 is CASSPSGGVVGTEAFF. The CDR3 DNA sequence: TGTGCCAGCTCACCAAGCGGCGGGGTAGTGGGCACTGAAGCTTTCTTT.

This clonotype was seen more than once but under ten times. The gene calls are TRBV20-1 and TRBJ1-5, with no clear D. Per the germline V gene, CDR1 is DFQATT and CDR2 is SNEGSKA (reference sequence). CDR3 length equals 14 residues. The germline V and J ends were trimmed by 1 base and 4 bases, with 11 bases remaining between them. The CDR3: CSARAAEGNQPQHF. DNA for the CDR3: TGCAGTGCTAGAGCGGCAGAAGGAAATCAGCCCCAGCATTTT.

This clonotype was seen at least ten times. The V gene is TRBV2, the J gene TRBJ2-2, with 7 bases fitting TRBD1. Trimming took 4 bases from V and 6 from J; bases not matched to a gene: 2. Germline lookup yields CDR1 SNHLY and CDR2 FYNNEI. The CDR3 length is 13 residues. This CDR3 reads CASSGGGAGELFF. The CDR3, as DNA: TGTGCCAGCAGTGGAGGGGGCGCCGGGGAGCTGTTTTTT.

The gene calls are TRBV30 and TRBJ2-1; TRBD2 matches 9 bases. The CDR3 has 14 amino acids. Germline CDR1 reads GTSNPN; CDR2 reads SVGIG (reference sequence). V dropped 2 bases and J dropped 7; count of bases not matched to a gene: 6. The chain's CDR3 is CAWSPGLALNEQFF. For the CDR3, the DNA is TGTGCCTGGAGTCCGGGACTAGCCCTAAATGAGCAGTTCTTC.

This clonotype was observed a few times. The genes are TRBV6-2 or TRBV6-3 and TRBJ2-2; D is perhaps TRBD2 (6 bases). The CDR3 contains 17 residues. V dropped 5 bases and J dropped 2 bases, with 18 bases sitting between them. Looked up from germline, CDR1 is MNHEY and CDR2 is SVGEGT. Here the CDR3 reads CASSLLFGGVNTGELFF. The DNA of the CDR3 is TGTGCCAGCAGTCTCCTGTTCGGCGGGGTCAACACCGGGGAGCTGTTTTTT.

This clonotype was counted many times. The chain has TRBV7-9 and TRBJ1-5; D unresolved. With 4 bases removed from V and 3 bases from J, the gap between germline ends came to 7 bases. The germline V gene has CDR1 SEHNR and CDR2 FQNEAQ (reference sequence). The CDR3 has 13 amino acids. As DNA, the CDR3 is TGTGCCAGCAGCTGGGATTTCAATCAGCCCCAGCATTTT. This sequence encodes CASSWDFNQPQHF.

This clonotype has a count of ten or more. The J gene is TRBJ2-3, the V gene TRBV7-9; 11 positions agree with TRBD2. With V trimmed by 3 bases and J by 0 bases, 5 bases remained unmatched. The CDR3 spans 17 residues. Germline loops: CDR1 SEHNR, CDR2 FQNEAQ (reference sequence). The CDR3 region is CASSFTRLAGSTDTQYF. DNA of the CDR3: TGTGCCAGCAGCTTCACCCGACTAGCGGGAAGCACAGATACGCAGTATTTT.

This clonotype was detected a few times. The chain uses TRBV5-1 and TRBJ2-1; D is unclear. The germline V gene has CDR1 SGHRS and CDR2 YFSETQ. The CDR3 has 15 amino acids. Between the trimmed V and J ends, which lost 2 bases and 7 bases, there was a span of 16 bases. The CDR3 nucleotides are TGCGCCAGCAGCTTCGACTTGCGTCTACAGAATGAGCAGTTCTTC. It specifies CASSFDLRLQNEQFF.